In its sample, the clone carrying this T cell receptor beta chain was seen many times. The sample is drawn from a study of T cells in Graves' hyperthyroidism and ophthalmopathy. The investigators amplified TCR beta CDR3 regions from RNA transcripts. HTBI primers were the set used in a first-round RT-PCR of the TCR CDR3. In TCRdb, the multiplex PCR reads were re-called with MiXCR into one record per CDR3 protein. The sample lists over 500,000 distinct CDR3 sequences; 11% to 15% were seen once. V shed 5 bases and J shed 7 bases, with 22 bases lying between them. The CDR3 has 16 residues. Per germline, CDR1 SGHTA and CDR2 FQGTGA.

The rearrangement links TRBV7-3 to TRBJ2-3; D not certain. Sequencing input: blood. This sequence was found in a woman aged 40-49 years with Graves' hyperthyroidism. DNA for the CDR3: TGTGCCAGCAGCGCCTCTGGACGGGTCATGGGAAATACGCAGTATTTT. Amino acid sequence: CASSASGRVMGNTQYF.